This TCR beta chain was obtained from a study of shared clonotypes between healthy human individuals. The J segment lost 4 bases and the V segment lost 5 bases, leaving 8 bases of the junction unmatched. This CDR3 has 15 residues. From germline, CDR1 is SGHVS and CDR2 FNYEAQ. Generated by immunoSEQ multiplex PCR, the TCRdb table keeps only in-frame clones and is missing some. The top ten hold about 1.5% of the sample, which has over a million clones, about three quarters seen once. The V gene is TRBV7-6, the J gene TRBJ2-5; 9 bases map to TRBD1. The sequenced sample consisted of memory CD4+ T cells sorted from blood. Subset specified: CD45RA-negative fraction. This TCR was sampled from a man between 18 and 35 years old in good health. The CDR3 protein is CASSTGQGRGETQYF. The DNA for the CDR3 is TGTGCCAGCAGCACAGGACAGGGGCGAGGAGAGACCCAGTACTTC.